This T cell receptor beta chain was documented in a study of blood T cell repertoires in COVID-19. Study-wide background: The cDNA or gDNA used as material had been derived from T cells, B-cell-depleted T cells, or PBMCs.

Seattle patients were enrolled while actively infected and followed longitudinally. The CDR3 has 13 amino acids. Trimming shortened V by 2 bases and J by 3 bases, and 5 bases separated the two germline ends. Germline CDR1 and CDR2: PRHDT and FYEKMQ (reference sequence). Original processing methods: Using reference gene primer amplification, nucleated cell counts were estimated. Sequenced by immunoSEQ multiplex PCR; TCRdb stores in-frame clones only, minus some. Clonal size and the V and J genes are those of that table, whereas D and trimming came from the DNA. The sample lists fewer than 600,000 clones, 89% occurring once.

The sample comprised peripheral blood. The receptor was isolated from a man aged 18 to 35 with COVID-19, enrolled during active disease. The rearrangement uses TRBV13 and TRBJ1-5; D ambiguous. The CDR3 spells CASSLSTNQPQHF. As DNA, the CDR3 is TGTGCCAGCAGCTTATCTACCAATCAGCCCCAGCATTTT.